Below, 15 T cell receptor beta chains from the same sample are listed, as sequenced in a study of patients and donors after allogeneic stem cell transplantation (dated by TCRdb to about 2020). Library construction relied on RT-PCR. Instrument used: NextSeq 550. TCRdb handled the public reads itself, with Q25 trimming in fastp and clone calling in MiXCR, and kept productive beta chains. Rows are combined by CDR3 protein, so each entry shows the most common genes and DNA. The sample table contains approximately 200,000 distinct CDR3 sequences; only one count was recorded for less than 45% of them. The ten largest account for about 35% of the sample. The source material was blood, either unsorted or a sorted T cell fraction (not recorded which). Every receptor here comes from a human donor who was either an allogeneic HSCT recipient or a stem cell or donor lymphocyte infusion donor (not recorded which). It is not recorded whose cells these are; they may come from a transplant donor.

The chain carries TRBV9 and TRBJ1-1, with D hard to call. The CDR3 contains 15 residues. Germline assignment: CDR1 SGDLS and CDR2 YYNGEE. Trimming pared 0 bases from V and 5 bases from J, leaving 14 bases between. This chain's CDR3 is CASSVVPGMGTEAFF. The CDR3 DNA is TGTGCCAGCAGCGTAGTTCCGGGAATGGGGACTGAAGCTTTCTTT. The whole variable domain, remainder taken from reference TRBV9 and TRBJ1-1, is DSGVTQTPKHLITATGQRVTLRCSPRSGDLSVYWYQQSLDQGLQFLIQYYNGEERAKGNILERFSAQQFPDLHSELNLSSLELGDSALYFCASSVVPGMGTEAFFGQGTRLTVV.

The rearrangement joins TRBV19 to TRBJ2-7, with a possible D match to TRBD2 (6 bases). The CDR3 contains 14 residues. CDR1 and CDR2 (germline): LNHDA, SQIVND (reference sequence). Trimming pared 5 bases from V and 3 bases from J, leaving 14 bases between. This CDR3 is CASSSGTGGYEQYF. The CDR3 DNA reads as TGTGCCAGTAGTTCCGGGACTGGGGGCTACGAGCAGTACTTC.

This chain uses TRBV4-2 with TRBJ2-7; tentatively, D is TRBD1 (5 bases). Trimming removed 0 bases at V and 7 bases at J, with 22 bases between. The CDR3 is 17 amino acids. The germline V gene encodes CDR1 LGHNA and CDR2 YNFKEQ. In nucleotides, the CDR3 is TGTGCCAGCAGCCAAGATCTAGGGGCAGGCTTCTATGAAGAGCAGTACTTC. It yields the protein CASSQDLGAGFYEEQYF.

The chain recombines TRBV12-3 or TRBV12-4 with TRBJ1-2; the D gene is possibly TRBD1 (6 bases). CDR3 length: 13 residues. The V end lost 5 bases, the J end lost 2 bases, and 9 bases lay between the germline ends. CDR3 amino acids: CASSVQGNYGYTF. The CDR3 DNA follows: TGTGCCAGCAGTGTGCAGGGGAACTATGGCTACACCTTC.

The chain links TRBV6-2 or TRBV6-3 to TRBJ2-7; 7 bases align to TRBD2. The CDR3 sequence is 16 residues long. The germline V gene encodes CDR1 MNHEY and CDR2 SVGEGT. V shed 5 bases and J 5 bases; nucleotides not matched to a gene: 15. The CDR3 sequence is CASSQPRSMAGDEQYF. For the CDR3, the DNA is TGTGCCAGCAGTCAACCGCGGTCTATGGCGGGAGACGAGCAGTACTTC.

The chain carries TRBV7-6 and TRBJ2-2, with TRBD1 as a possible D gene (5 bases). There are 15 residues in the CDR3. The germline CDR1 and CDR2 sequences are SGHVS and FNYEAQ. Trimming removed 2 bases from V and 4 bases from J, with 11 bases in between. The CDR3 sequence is CASSLSGWGTGELFF. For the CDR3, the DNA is TGTGCCAGCAGCTTATCAGGGTGGGGCACCGGGGAGCTGTTTTTT.

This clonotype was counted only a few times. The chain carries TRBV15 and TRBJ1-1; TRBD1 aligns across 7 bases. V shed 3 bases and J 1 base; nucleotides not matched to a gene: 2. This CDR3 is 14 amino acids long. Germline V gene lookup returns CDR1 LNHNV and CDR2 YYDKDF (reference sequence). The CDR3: CATSRAGGNTEAFF. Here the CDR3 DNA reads TGTGCCACCAGCAGGGCAGGGGGGAACACTGAAGCTTTCTTT.

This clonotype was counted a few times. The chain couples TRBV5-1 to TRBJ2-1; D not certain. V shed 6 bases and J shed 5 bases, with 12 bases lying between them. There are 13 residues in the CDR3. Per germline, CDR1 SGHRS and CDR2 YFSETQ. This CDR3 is CASTWRRNNEQFF. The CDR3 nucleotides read TGCGCCAGCACTTGGCGAAGAAACAATGAGCAGTTCTTC. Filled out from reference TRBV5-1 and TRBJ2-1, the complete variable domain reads KAGVTQTPRYLIKTRGQQVTLSCSPISGHRSVSWYQQTPGQGLQFLFEYFSETQRNKGNFPGRFSGRQFSNSRSEMNVSTLELGDSALYLCASTWRRNNEQFFGPGTRLTVL.

CDR3 coding DNA: TGCAGTGCTACTTTAGACAGGGCTTTAGCTTTCTTT. This encodes CSATLDRALAFF. This rearrangement joins TRBV20-1 to TRBJ1-1; 7 positions match TRBD1. The germline V gene encodes CDR1 DFQATT and CDR2 SNEGSKA (reference sequence). The CDR3 length is 12 residues. The junction had 9 bases not matched to a gene; V was cut back by 4 bases and J by 10 bases.

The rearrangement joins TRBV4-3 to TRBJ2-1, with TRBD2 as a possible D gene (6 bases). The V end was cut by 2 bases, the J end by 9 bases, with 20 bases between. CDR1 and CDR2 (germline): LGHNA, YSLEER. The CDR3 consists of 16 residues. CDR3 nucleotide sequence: TGCGCCAGCAGCCAAAAAAGCCGGGACTCCGAGCGTGAGCAGTTCTTC. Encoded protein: CASSQKSRDSEREQFF.

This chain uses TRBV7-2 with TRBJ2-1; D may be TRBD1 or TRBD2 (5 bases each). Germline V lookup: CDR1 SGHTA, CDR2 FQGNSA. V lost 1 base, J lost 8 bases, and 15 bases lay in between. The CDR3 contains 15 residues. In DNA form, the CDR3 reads TGTGCCAGCAGCTTAGATGGGACCGGGATCGATGAGCAGTTCTTC. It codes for CASSLDGTGIDEQFF. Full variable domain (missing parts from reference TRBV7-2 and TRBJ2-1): GAGVSQSPSNKVTEKGKDVELRCDPISGHTALYWYRQSLGQGLEFLIYFQGNSAPDKSGLPSDRFSAERTGGSVSTLTIQRTQQEDSAVYLCASSLDGTGIDEQFFGPGTRLTVL.

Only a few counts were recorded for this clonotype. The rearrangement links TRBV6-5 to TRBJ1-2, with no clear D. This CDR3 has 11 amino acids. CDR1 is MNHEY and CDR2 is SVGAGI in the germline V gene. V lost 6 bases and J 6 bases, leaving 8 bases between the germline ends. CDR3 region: CASREYDGYTF. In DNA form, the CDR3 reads TGTGCCAGCAGGGAATACGATGGCTACACCTTC.

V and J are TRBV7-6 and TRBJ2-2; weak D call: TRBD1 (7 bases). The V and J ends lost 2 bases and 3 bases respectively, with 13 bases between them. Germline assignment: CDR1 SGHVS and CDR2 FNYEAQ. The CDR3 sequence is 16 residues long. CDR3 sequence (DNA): TGTGCCAGCAGCTTAAGTCGGAGGGGGCACACCGGGGAGCTGTTTTTT. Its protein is CASSLSRRGHTGELFF.

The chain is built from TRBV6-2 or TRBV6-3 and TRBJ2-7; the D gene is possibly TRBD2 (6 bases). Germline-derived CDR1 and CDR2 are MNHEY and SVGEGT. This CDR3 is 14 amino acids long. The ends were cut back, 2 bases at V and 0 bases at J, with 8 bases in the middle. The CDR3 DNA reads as TGTGCCAGCAGTTACGCGGGGAGCTCCTACGAGCAGTACTTC. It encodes CASSYAGSSYEQYF.

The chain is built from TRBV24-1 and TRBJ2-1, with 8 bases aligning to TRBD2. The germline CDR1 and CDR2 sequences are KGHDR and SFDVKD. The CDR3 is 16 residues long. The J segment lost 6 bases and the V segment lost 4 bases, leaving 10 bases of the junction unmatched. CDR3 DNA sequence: TGTGCCACCAGTGAGCCAGCGGGAGTGTGGCCCAATGAGCAGTTCTTC. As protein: CATSEPAGVWPNEQFF.